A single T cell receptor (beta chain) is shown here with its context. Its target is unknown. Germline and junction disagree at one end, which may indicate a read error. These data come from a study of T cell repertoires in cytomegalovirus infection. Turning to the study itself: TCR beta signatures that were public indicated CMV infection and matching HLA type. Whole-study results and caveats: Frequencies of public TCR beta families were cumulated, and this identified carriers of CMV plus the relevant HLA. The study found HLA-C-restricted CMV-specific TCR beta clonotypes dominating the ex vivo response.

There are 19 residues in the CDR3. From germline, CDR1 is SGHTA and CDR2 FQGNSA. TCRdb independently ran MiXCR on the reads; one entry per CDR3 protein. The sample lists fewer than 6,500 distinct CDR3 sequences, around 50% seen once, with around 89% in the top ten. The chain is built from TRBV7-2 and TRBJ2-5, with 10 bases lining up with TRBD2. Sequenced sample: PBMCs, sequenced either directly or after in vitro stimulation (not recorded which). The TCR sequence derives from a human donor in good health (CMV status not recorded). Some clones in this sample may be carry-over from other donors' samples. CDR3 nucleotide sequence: TGTGCCAGCAGCTTAAGAGGATCTAGCGGGAGACCCGAAGGGGAGACCACGAACTTC. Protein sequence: CASSLRGSSGRPEGETTNF.